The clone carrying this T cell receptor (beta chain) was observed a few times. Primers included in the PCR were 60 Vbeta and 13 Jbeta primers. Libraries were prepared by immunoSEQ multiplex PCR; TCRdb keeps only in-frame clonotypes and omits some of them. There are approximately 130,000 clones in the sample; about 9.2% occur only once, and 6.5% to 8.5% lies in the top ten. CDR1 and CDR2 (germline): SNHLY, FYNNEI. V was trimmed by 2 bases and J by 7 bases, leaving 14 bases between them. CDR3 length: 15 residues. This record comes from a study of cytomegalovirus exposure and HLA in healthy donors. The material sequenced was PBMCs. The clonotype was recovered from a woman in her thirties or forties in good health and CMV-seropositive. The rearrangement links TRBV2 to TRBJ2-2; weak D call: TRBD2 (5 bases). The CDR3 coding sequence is TGTGCCAGCAGTGAACTCGGCGGGCGAGGCGGGGAGCTGTTTTTT. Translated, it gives CASSELGGRGGELFF.